This T cell receptor beta chain was obtained from a study of blood T cell repertoires in COVID-19. This CDR3 is 17 amino acids long. Looked up from germline, CDR1 is SQVTM and CDR2 is ANQGSEA. The method was immunoSEQ multiplex PCR; TCRdb's version includes in-frame clones alone and lacks a portion of them. The sample contains a few hundred thousand clones, 80% to 90% of which appear only once. Exposed participants came across a COVID-19 case within 2 weeks before study entry. Input material: PBMCs or T cells enriched from blood (not recorded which). V usage is TRBV29-1 and J usage is TRBJ1-3, with 8 bases aligning to TRBD1. This clonotype was obtained from a woman in her thirties or forties who had been exposed to COVID-19. For the CDR3, the DNA is TGCACCCCGAAGCGGGGACAGGCCGAATCCCCTGGAAACACCATATATTTT. Residues: CTPKRGQAESPGNTIYF.